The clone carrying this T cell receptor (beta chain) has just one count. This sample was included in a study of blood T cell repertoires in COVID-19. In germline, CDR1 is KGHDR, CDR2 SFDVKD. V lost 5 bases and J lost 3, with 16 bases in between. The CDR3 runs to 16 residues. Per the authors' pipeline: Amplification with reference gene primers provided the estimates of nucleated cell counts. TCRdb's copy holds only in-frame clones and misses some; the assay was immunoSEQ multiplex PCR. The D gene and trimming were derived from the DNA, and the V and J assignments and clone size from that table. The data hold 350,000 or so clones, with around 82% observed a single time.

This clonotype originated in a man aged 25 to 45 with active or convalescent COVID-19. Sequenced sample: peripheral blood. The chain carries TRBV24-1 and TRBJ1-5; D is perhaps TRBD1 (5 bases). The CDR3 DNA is TGTGCCACCAGTGGGCCTAGGGGCAGCGACAATCAGCCCCAGCATTTT. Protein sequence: CATSGPRGSDNQPQHF.